This T cell receptor (beta chain) was captured in a study of Graves' ophthalmopathy and Graves' hyperthyroidism. This clonotype showed up many times. For repertoire sequencing, the TCR beta CDR3 regions were amplified from RNA transcripts. Second-round multiplex PCR followed a first-round RT-PCR using HTBI primers. TCRdb redid the calling of the multiplex PCR reads with MiXCR, one entry per CDR3 protein. The data hold hundreds of thousands of distinct CDR3 sequences, with about 38% observed a single time. Germline V gene lookup returns CDR1 MNHEY and CDR2 SVGAGI. CDR3 length: 13 amino acids. With 6 bases removed from V and 3 bases from J, the gap between germline ends came to 12 bases.

This clonotype originated in an adult man with Graves' ophthalmopathy. Material for sequencing was peripheral blood. The chain employs TRBV6-5 and TRBJ2-7, with D possibly being TRBD2 (6 bases). The CDR3: CASRSGAGYEQYF. As DNA, the CDR3 is TGTGCCAGCAGATCGGGAGCGGGCTACGAGCAGTACTTC.